The sequence of this TCR beta chain was determined in a study of T cell repertoires in cytomegalovirus infection. General study findings and limits: There were HLA-C-restricted CMV-specific TCR beta clonotypes dominating the ex vivo response.

TCRdb re-derived calls from the reads in MiXCR, one entry per CDR3 protein. The sample has approximately 750,000 distinct CDR3 sequences, less than 40% seen once; the top ten hold about 2.8%. V was trimmed by 3 bases and J by 7 bases, leaving 5 bases between them. CDR3 length: 11 residues. Germline V CDR1 and CDR2: KGHDR, SFDVKD. With respect to this clonotype: The antigen is not known.

The specimen sequenced was PBMCs. This chain connects TRBV24-1 to TRBJ1-2, with D perhaps matching TRBD1 (5 bases). This receptor was obtained from a human donor in good health (CMV status not recorded). Some clones in this sample may be carry-over from other donors' samples. CDR3 residues: CATSDTGGYTF. Written as DNA, the CDR3 is TGTGCCACCAGTGATACAGGTGGCTACACCTTC.